One and the same sample provided the 14 T cell receptor beta chains below, sequenced in a study of Ad26.COV2.S vaccination and SARS-CoV-2 variants. TCRdb keeps only in-frame clones here, not all; method: immunoSEQ multiplex PCR. The data hold hundreds of thousands of clones, with around nine tenths observed a single time. Treatment described: about 20 received Ad26.COV2.S at low or high dose, single or two shots; about five received placebo; per-sample allocation not given. Specimen acquisition occurred on day 63 following the initial vaccine or placebo injection. The source was peripheral blood, collected in a trial of Ad26.COV2.S vaccine versus placebo. These receptors all stem from a person between 18 and 65 years old who received the Ad26.COV2.S COVID-19 vaccine or a placebo.

The chain links TRBV5-5 to TRBJ2-2, with D maybe TRBD2 (5 bases). Germline assignment: CDR1 SGHKS and CDR2 YYEKEE (reference sequence). Trimming shortened V by 3 bases and J by 4 bases, and 13 bases separated the two germline ends. The CDR3 is 15 amino acids. As DNA, the CDR3 is TGTGCCAGCAGCTACCGGGGTGGAGGCACCGGGGAGCTGTTTTTT. Translating it yields CASSYRGGGTGELFF.

This clone has a handful of counts. The CDR3 region is CASSVGGMNTEAFF. The CDR3 nucleotides read TGTGCCAGCAGCGTAGGGGGGATGAACACTGAAGCTTTCTTT. The chain links TRBV9 to TRBJ1-1, with a possible D match to TRBD1 (5 bases). The CDR3 has 14 amino acids. Trimming pared 0 bases from V and 0 bases from J, leaving 6 bases between. From germline, CDR1 is SGDLS and CDR2 YYNGEE.

The chain recombines TRBV28 with TRBJ1-2, with 9 bases matching TRBD1. The ends lost 3 bases at V and 7 bases at J; junction bases unmatched: 9. Germline assignment: CDR1 MDHEN and CDR2 SYDVKM. This CDR3 contains 15 residues. The CDR3 bases are TGTGCCAGCAGTTTGGTCCTGGGACAGGGAGGTGGCTACACCTTC. It encodes CASSLVLGQGGGYTF.

This sequence joins TRBV18 and TRBJ2-5; tentatively, D is TRBD1 (6 bases). CDR3 size: 16 residues. Germline V gene data show CDR1 as KGHSH and CDR2 as LQKENI. The ends were cut back, 1 base at V and 2 bases at J, with 14 bases in the middle. CDR3 region: CASSPQRRQAQETQYF. The CDR3 DNA follows: TGTGCCAGCTCACCACAAAGAAGACAGGCACAAGAGACCCAGTACTTC. The whole variable domain, remainder taken from reference TRBV18 and TRBJ2-5, is NAGVMQNPRHLVRRRGQEARLRCSPMKGHSHVYWYRQLPEEGLKFMVYLQKENIIDESGMPKERFSAEFPKEGPSILRIQQVVRGDSAAYFCASSPQRRQAQETQYFGPGTRLLVL.

The rearrangement uses TRBV9 and TRBJ1-6, with TRBD1 matching over 9 bases. V dropped 3 bases and J dropped 5; count of bases not matched to a gene: 12. The CDR3 is 18 amino acids. Germline values: CDR1 SGDLS, CDR2 YYNGEE. The DNA for the CDR3 is TGTGCCAGCAGCGCAGGATACAGGGGGCTTGGAGATAATTCACCCCTCCACTTT. It specifies CASSAGYRGLGDNSPLHF.

The chain has TRBV10-3 and TRBJ2-3; possible D gene TRBD1, 5 bases. Trimming took 5 bases from V and 4 from J, leaving 28 bases between them. The V gene's germline CDR1 is ENHRY and CDR2 SYGVKD. This CDR3 region has 19 residues. The CDR3 coding sequence is TGTGCCATCAGTTCAAACCAACCCCCGCAGGGTCAGGCCCCAGATACGCAGTATTTT. This encodes CAISSNQPPQGQAPDTQYF.

The rearrangement uses TRBV27 and TRBJ1-1; D is unclear. This CDR3 is 13 amino acids long. Deletions cut 4 bases from V and 7 bases from J, with 13 bases between. Germline lookup yields CDR1 MNHEY and CDR2 SMNVEV (reference sequence). Here the CDR3 reads CASSSTWTGEAFF. The CDR3 nucleotides are TGTGCCAGCAGTTCGACATGGACGGGTGAAGCTTTCTTT.

This chain links TRBV28 with TRBJ2-7; 11 bases line up with TRBD2. J lost 4 bases, V lost 4 bases, and 12 bases had no gene match. CDR1 MDHEN and CDR2 SYDVKM come from the germline V gene. This CDR3 has 17 residues. The DNA of the CDR3 is TGTGCCAGCAGTTCCCTAACCACAACTAGCGGGAGATACGAGCAGTACTTC. Its translation: CASSSLTTTSGRYEQYF.

This chain uses TRBV24-1 with TRBJ1-5; TRBD1 is a possible D gene (5 bases). In germline, CDR1 is KGHDR, CDR2 SFDVKD. CDR3 length equals 16 residues. With 5 bases removed from V and 0 bases from J, the gap between germline ends came to 13 bases. The CDR3 loop reads CATSAAGAGSNQPQHF. The CDR3 bases are TGTGCCACCAGTGCCGCCGGGGCGGGTAGCAATCAGCCCCAGCATTTT.

This chain uses TRBV4-3 with TRBJ2-3; weak D call: TRBD2 (5 bases). The CDR3 is 15 amino acids. The germline gives CDR1 LGHNA, CDR2 YSLEER. Trimming shortened V by 0 bases and J by 1 base, and 8 bases separated the two germline ends. CDR3 sequence (DNA): TGCGCCAGCAGCCAAGATCTAGCCCGCACAGATACGCAGTATTTT. It translates to CASSQDLARTDTQYF.

V usage is TRBV19 and J usage is TRBJ1-5; D is ambiguous. Germline CDR1 is LNHDA and CDR2 is SQIVND (reference sequence). There are 14 residues in the CDR3. V was trimmed by 0 bases and J by 9 bases, leaving 12 bases between them. In DNA form, the CDR3 reads TGTGCCAGTAGTATAGATCTTTATAGTGGGCCCCAGCATTTT. As protein: CASSIDLYSGPQHF.

A note on this clone: The sample holds other DNA sequences that translate to the same CDR3. The chain uses TRBV19 and TRBJ1-1, with a possible D match to TRBD1 (6 bases). V was shortened by 4 bases and J by 2 bases, with 11 bases between the two germline ends. Germline V gene lookup returns CDR1 LNHDA and CDR2 SQIVND (reference sequence). There are 14 residues in the CDR3. CDR3 nucleotides: TGTGCCAGTAGTACACAGGGAGTAAACACTGAAGCTTTCTTT. Its protein product is CASSTQGVNTEAFF. Full variable domain (outside the CDR3, taken from reference TRBV19 and TRBJ1-1): DGGITQSPKYLFRKEGQNVTLSCEQNLNHDAMYWYRQDPGQGLRLIYYSQIVNDFQKGDIAEGYSVSREKKESFPLTVTSAQKNPTAFYLCASSTQGVNTEAFFGQGTRLTVV.

The CDR3 here is CASSPTGNSGNTIYF. DNA of the CDR3: TGTGCCAGCAGCCCGACAGGGAACTCTGGAAACACCATATATTTT. This chain joins TRBV7-3 and TRBJ1-3; 7 bases fit TRBD1. Looked up from germline, CDR1 is SGHTA and CDR2 is FQGTGA. Losses at the gene ends were 5 bases for V and 0 bases for J; bases not matched to a gene: 4. This CDR3 region has 15 residues.

This clone came up a few times. The chain has TRBV29-1 and TRBJ2-5, with D possibly being TRBD1 or TRBD2 (7 bases each). Germline V lookup: CDR1 SQVTM, CDR2 ANQGSEA. The V gene lost 6 bases and the J gene lost 2 bases, with 16 bases spanning the gap. The CDR3 consists of 14 residues. CDR3 protein: CSVAGQQLQETQYF. The CDR3 bases are TGCAGCGTAGCGGGACAGCAACTTCAAGAGACCCAGTACTTC.